These 4 T cell receptor beta chains originate from one sample sequenced in a study of blood T cell repertoires in COVID-19. The protocol was immunoSEQ multiplex PCR, while the TCRdb copy is restricted to in-frame clones and leaves out a portion. This table has about 120,000 clones, roughly nine tenths appearing once. The sequenced sample consisted of peripheral blood. All receptors derive from a man aged 65 to 85 who had recovered from COVID-19.

In its sample, this clone was seen a few times. The chain combines TRBV5-5 with TRBJ2-1; tentatively, D is TRBD1 (7 bases). Germline V gene data show CDR1 as SGHKS and CDR2 as YYEKEE (reference sequence). The V end lost 2 bases, the J end lost 9 bases, and 15 bases lay between the germline ends. The CDR3 length is 14 residues. The CDR3 nucleotides read TGTGCCAGCAGCTTTGGGCCGCGGGACAGTGAGCAGTTCTTC. This translates into CASSFGPRDSEQFF.

The CDR3 DNA sequence: TGTGCCAGCAGTTACTCAAGGGCAAGCGGGGGGTTCGAGCAGTACTTC. Amino acid sequence: CASSYSRASGGFEQYF. V usage is TRBV6-5 and J usage is TRBJ2-7; 9 positions agree with TRBD2. Per germline, CDR1 MNHEY and CDR2 SVGAGI. CDR3 length equals 16 residues. Losses at the gene ends were 0 bases for V and 6 bases for J; bases not matched to a gene: 9.

This sequence joins TRBV5-4 and TRBJ2-7, with 10 nucleotides matching TRBD1. Germline CDR1 reads SGHNT; CDR2 reads YYREEE (reference sequence). The CDR3 runs to 15 residues. V lost 2 bases to trimming and J lost 6 bases; unmatched junction nucleotides: 8. CDR3 sequence (DNA): TGTGCCAGCAGCTTAACCGGGACAGGGGTAACCGAGCAGTACTTC. Its protein is CASSLTGTGVTEQYF.

The chain couples TRBV24-1 to TRBJ2-5; D perhaps matches TRBD1 (8 bases). Trimming took 0 bases from V and 5 from J, leaving 12 bases between them. Per the germline V gene, CDR1 is KGHDR and CDR2 is SFDVKD. The CDR3 totals 15 residues. The CDR3 loop is CATSDLGQGGETQYF. CDR3 DNA: TGTGCCACCAGTGATTTGGGACAGGGAGGGGAGACCCAGTACTTC.